This T cell receptor (beta chain) was captured in a study of T cell responses to AZD1222 COVID-19 vaccine. Whole-study results and caveats: After two AZD1222 doses, spike-specific TCR breadth and depth rose versus day 0.

Data came from immunoSEQ multiplex PCR; TCRdb stores just in-frame clones and leaves some out. The sample comprises about 150,000 clones, about 93% of which are singletons, and about 3.5% rests with the top ten. The CDR3 is 17 amino acids. Germline V gene lookup returns CDR1 LNHNV and CDR2 YYDKDF (reference sequence). V lost 0 bases and J lost 3; bases outside the gene matches: 11. As concerns this clone: Its specificity is not known.

The chain uses TRBV15 and TRBJ2-7, with 7 bases matching TRBD2. Sequences were derived from peripheral blood, sampled on day 0 of AZD1222 vaccination. The receptor was derived from an adult in good health. The CDR3 nucleotides are TGTGCCACCAGCAGAGATGTCGGCGGGAGCGGACTCTACGAGCAGTACTTC. Protein: CATSRDVGGSGLYEQYF.